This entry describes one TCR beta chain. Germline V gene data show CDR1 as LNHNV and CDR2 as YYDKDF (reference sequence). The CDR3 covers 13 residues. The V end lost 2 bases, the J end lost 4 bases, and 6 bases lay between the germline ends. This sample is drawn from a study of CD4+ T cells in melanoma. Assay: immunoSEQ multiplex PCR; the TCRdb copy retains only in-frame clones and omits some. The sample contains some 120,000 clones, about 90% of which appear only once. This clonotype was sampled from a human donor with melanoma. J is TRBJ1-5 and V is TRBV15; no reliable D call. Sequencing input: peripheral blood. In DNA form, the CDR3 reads TGTGCCACCAGCAGACAGGTAAATCAGCCCCAGCATTTT. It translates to CATSRQVNQPQHF.